Each of the 30 T cell receptor beta chains below was sequenced from the same sample in a study of T-cell reconstitution after alpha-beta-depleted transplantation in children. Preparing the TCRbeta library involved the use of unique molecular identifiers. Each CDR3 protein gets one entry after TCRdb re-called the PCR reads with MiXCR. The data hold 400,000 to 500,000 distinct CDR3 sequences, with roughly a tenth observed a single time. Sequenced material: PBMCs from the stem cell graft donor, taken from the stem cell graft. These receptors were taken from a human donor who donated a stem cell graft to a child with acute myeloid leukemia.

The chain joins TRBV4-1 to TRBJ1-5, with 8 bases fitting TRBD1. The CDR3 has 15 residues. V trimming: 4 bases; J trimming: 1 base; junction bases outside the gene matches: 3. CDR1 and CDR2 (germline): MGHRA, YSYEKL. CDR3 region: CASSLRQGSNQPQHF. Written as DNA, the CDR3 is TGCGCCAGCAGCCTGCGACAGGGGAGCAATCAGCCCCAGCATTTT.

CDR3 amino acids: CASSLIGPIYNEQFF. CDR3 nucleotides: TGTGCCAGCAGCCTTATAGGCCCGATCTACAATGAGCAGTTCTTC. The V call is TRBV6-2 or TRBV6-3, the J call TRBJ2-1; D not resolved. Between the trimmed V and J ends, which lost 6 bases and 3 bases, there was a span of 15 bases. The CDR3 length is 15 residues. Germline CDR1 reads MNHEY; CDR2 reads SVGEGT.

This clonotype was picked up a small number of times. This rearrangement joins TRBV9 to TRBJ1-5; a weak D match, TRBD1 (5 bases). Trimming pared 4 bases from V and 1 base from J, leaving 15 bases between. This CDR3 has 16 residues. The germline CDR1 and CDR2 sequences are SGDLS and YYNGEE. The CDR3 nucleotides read TGTGCCAGCAGCCCCGGGGCGGGGGGAAGCAATCAGCCCCAGCATTTT. This codes for CASSPGAGGSNQPQHF. The full variable domain, in which reference TRBV9 and TRBJ1-5 provide the parts outside the CDR3, is DSGVTQTPKHLITATGQRVTLRCSPRSGDLSVYWYQQSLDQGLQFLIQYYNGEERAKGNILERFSAQQFPDLHSELNLSSLELGDSALYFCASSPGAGGSNQPQHFGDGTRLSIL.

This clonotype was picked up a small number of times. The chain carries TRBV29-1 and TRBJ2-1; perhaps TRBD2 as D (7 bases). The CDR3 runs 15 residues. V lost 7 bases to trimming and J lost 1 base, with 17 bases between them. Per germline, CDR1 SQVTM and CDR2 ANQGSEA. The CDR3 region is CSGTRGAGSYNEQFF. CDR3 coding DNA: TGCAGCGGAACCCGGGGGGCCGGTTCCTACAATGAGCAGTTCTTC.

V usage is TRBV9 and J usage is TRBJ2-1; D might be TRBD2 (5 bases). Trimming left V 4 bases short and J 6 bases short, with 17 bases between. Germline V gene lookup returns CDR1 SGDLS and CDR2 YYNGEE. This CDR3 comprises 15 residues. The CDR3 DNA follows: TGTGCCAGCAGCCCCCCCCGAGGGTATTTCAATGAGCAGTTCTTC. Protein: CASSPPRGYFNEQFF.

As concerns this clonotype: A much larger clone differs by one base, so this may be a read error. The chain links TRBV27 to TRBJ2-7; no clear D. This CDR3 has 14 amino acids. The germline V gene has CDR1 MNHEY and CDR2 SMNVEV (reference sequence). CDR3: CATSFGRGVDEQYF. In nucleotides, the CDR3 is TGTGCCACCAGTTTCGGACGAGGTGTAGATGAGCAGTACTTC.

The rearrangement uses TRBV20-1 and TRBJ2-3; D is perhaps TRBD2 (6 bases). The length of the CDR3 is 12 residues. V lost 6 bases and J 6 bases, leaving 13 bases between the germline ends. CDR1 and CDR2 (germline): DFQATT, SNEGSKA (reference sequence). In nucleotides, the CDR3 is TGCAGTGCGCCGCTAGCGTCCGATACGCAGTATTTT. It encodes CSAPLASDTQYF.

This clonotype has more than one count but fewer than ten. The CDR3 region is CSATRTSKETQYF. As DNA, the CDR3 is TGCAGTGCTACCCGGACTAGCAAAGAGACCCAGTACTTC. V and J are TRBV20-1 and TRBJ2-5; TRBD2 agrees at 8 bases. J gave up 3 bases and V 4 bases, and 4 bases lay outside the gene matches. This CDR3 is 13 amino acids long. Looked up from germline, CDR1 is DFQATT and CDR2 is SNEGSKA (reference sequence).

This chain connects TRBV11-2 to TRBJ2-3, with 8 bases fitting TRBD2. The CDR3 sequence is 18 residues long. The germline V gene has CDR1 SGHAT and CDR2 FQNNGV. The V gene end was trimmed by 2 bases and the J gene end by 0 bases; junction bases not matched to a gene: 10. The CDR3 DNA reads TGTGCCAGCAGCTTAAGGGCGGGAGGTCCTGGTAGCACAGATACGCAGTATTTT. This encodes CASSLRAGGPGSTDTQYF.

This clonotype was seen repeatedly, ten times or more. This chain uses TRBV7-2 with TRBJ2-5, with D uncertain. The CDR3 length is 13 residues. Trimming took 1 base from V and 5 from J, leaving 8 bases between them. Per germline, CDR1 SGHTA and CDR2 FQGNSA. The CDR3 here is CASSLDYAETQYF. Here the CDR3 DNA reads TGTGCCAGCAGCTTAGACTATGCGGAGACCCAGTACTTC.

This clonotype was picked up many times. The chain combines TRBV29-1 with TRBJ2-3; D possibly corresponds to TRBD1 (6 bases). The CDR3 extends over 12 amino acids. Trimming left V 7 bases short and J 3 bases short, with 11 bases between. The germline CDR1 and CDR2 sequences are SQVTM and ANQGSEA. CDR3 sequence (DNA): TGCAGCGCAGACGGACAGACAGATACGCAGTATTTT. Amino acids: CSADGQTDTQYF.

This clonotype was found a few times. The V and J genes are TRBV18 and TRBJ2-3; D possibly matches TRBD1 or TRBD2 (5 bases each). The CDR3 has 14 amino acids. V lost 5 bases to trimming and J lost 2 bases, with 11 bases between them. The V gene's germline CDR1 is KGHSH and CDR2 LQKENI. The DNA for the CDR3 is TGTGCCAGCTCATCGGGGACGGCCACAGATACGCAGTATTTT. Encoded protein: CASSSGTATDTQYF.

The chain has TRBV7-2 and TRBJ2-2, with 9 bases matching TRBD1. Germline V lookup: CDR1 SGHTA, CDR2 FQGNSA. This CDR3 has 15 residues. V shed 2 bases and J 4 bases; nucleotides not matched to a gene: 2. The CDR3 sequence is CASSLNRGPTGELFF. CDR3 sequence (DNA): TGTGCCAGCAGCTTAAACAGGGGGCCCACCGGGGAGCTGTTTTTT.

This clonotype was seen repeatedly, ten times or more. The chain is built from TRBV9 and TRBJ2-3; no clear D gene. The CDR3 sequence is 14 residues long. From germline, CDR1 is SGDLS and CDR2 YYNGEE. V lost 3 bases to trimming and J lost 1 base, with 9 bases between them. CDR3 nucleotide sequence: TGTGCCAGCAGCGAGTCTTATGGCACAGATACGCAGTATTTT. Protein: CASSESYGTDTQYF.

This clonotype was seen ten or more times. Germline and junction disagree at one end, which may indicate a read error. The rearrangement joins TRBV11-1 to TRBJ2-7; 10 nucleotides match TRBD2. This CDR3 is built from 14 residues. Looked up from germline, CDR1 is SGHAT and CDR2 is FQDESV (reference sequence). This chain's CDR3 is CASSPRASGSDKHF. CDR3 bases: TGTGCCAGCAGCCCGAGGGCTAGCGGGAGTGATAAACACTTC.

This clonotype was detected a few times. V is TRBV5-5 and J is TRBJ1-6, with D unclear. CDR3 length: 12 residues. In germline, CDR1 is SGHKS, CDR2 YYEKEE (reference sequence). Deletions cut 2 bases from V and 7 bases from J, with 4 bases between. The CDR3 is CASSLINSPLHF. In DNA form, the CDR3 reads TGTGCCAGCAGCTTAATAAATTCACCCCTCCACTTT.

This clonotype appeared a few times. The V and J genes are TRBV20-1 and TRBJ2-3, with 8 bases lining up with TRBD2. In germline, CDR1 is DFQATT, CDR2 SNEGSKA (reference sequence). The junction had 7 bases not matched to a gene; V was cut back by 2 bases and J by 0 bases. This CDR3 spans 16 amino acids. CDR3 region: CSARYGAGASTDTQYF. The DNA of the CDR3 is TGCAGTGCTAGATATGGAGCGGGGGCTAGCACAGATACGCAGTATTTT.

The table lists this clonotype with a few counts. The chain recombines TRBV7-8 with TRBJ1-6; D is perhaps TRBD1 (6 bases). Germline V lookup: CDR1 SGHVS, CDR2 FQNEAQ. The CDR3 spans 13 residues. V shed 6 bases and J shed 14 bases, with 17 bases lying between them. This chain's CDR3 is CASSFEGGVTLHF. For the CDR3, the DNA is TGTGCCAGCAGTTTTGAGGGGGGGGTAACCCTCCACTTT.

This clonotype appeared a few times. The chain employs TRBV20-1 and TRBJ2-5; D remains ambiguous. The CDR3 has 15 amino acids. Trimming shortened V by 1 base and J by 4 bases, and 16 bases separated the two germline ends. Germline CDR1 is DFQATT and CDR2 is SNEGSKA (reference sequence). Here the CDR3 DNA reads TGCAGTGCTAGAGGGGTGCTCCACGTGTTAGAGACCCAGTACTTC. This gives the protein CSARGVLHVLETQYF.

A few counts support this clonotype. A junction end diverges from the germline sequence, so it may reflect a read error. This chain uses TRBV12-3 or TRBV12-4 with TRBJ2-4, with 9 bases fitting TRBD1. CDR3 size: 11 residues. The CDR3 protein is CASSLGGQGIF. The CDR3 coding sequence is TGTGCCAGCAGTTTGGGTGGACAGGGGATTTTC.

This clonotype was found a few times. The chain joins TRBV7-2 to TRBJ1-5; D remains ambiguous. The length of the CDR3 is 15 residues. Trimming stripped 3 bases from V and 4 bases from J, with 13 bases between. Germline loops: CDR1 SGHTA, CDR2 FQGNSA. CDR3 sequence reads: CASSFFSPPNQPQHF. The CDR3 DNA reads TGTGCCAGCAGCTTCTTCTCGCCTCCAAATCAGCCCCAGCATTTT. Filled out from reference TRBV7-2 and TRBJ1-5, the complete variable domain reads GAGVSQSPSNKVTEKGKDVELRCDPISGHTALYWYRQSLGQGLEFLIYFQGNSAPDKSGLPSDRFSAERTGGSVSTLTIQRTQQEDSAVYLCASSFFSPPNQPQHFGDGTRLSIL.

This clonotype turned up a few times. The chain employs TRBV12-3 or TRBV12-4 and TRBJ1-6, with 7 bases aligning to TRBD1. V lost 5 bases and J lost 5; bases outside the gene matches: 6. CDR3 length: 15 residues. For the CDR3, the DNA is TGTGCCAGCAGTACCGGGACAGCGAATAATTCACCCCTCCACTTT. It codes for CASSTGTANNSPLHF.

This clonotype was detected a few times. The chain is built from TRBV20-1 and TRBJ2-2; the D gene could be TRBD1 or TRBD2 (5 bases each). This CDR3 has 13 amino acids. V was clipped by 5 bases and J by 4 bases, with 11 bases between them. Looked up from germline, CDR1 is DFQATT and CDR2 is SNEGSKA (reference sequence). CDR3 loop: CSASGTRTGELFF. CDR3 DNA sequence: TGCAGTGCTTCCGGGACCCGCACCGGGGAGCTGTTTTTT.

This clonotype was recorded at least ten times. V usage is TRBV12-5 and J usage is TRBJ1-1; tentative D call: TRBD1 (6 bases). V lost 3 bases and J 7 bases, leaving 15 bases between the germline ends. This CDR3 is built from 14 residues. CDR1 and CDR2 (germline): LGHNT, FRNRAP. The CDR3 spells CASGFRGAWGEAFF. For the CDR3, the DNA is TGTGCTAGTGGTTTTCGGGGGGCTTGGGGTGAAGCTTTCTTT.

This clonotype was counted ten times or more. The chain recombines TRBV24-1 with TRBJ1-5; D ambiguous. The V gene lost 1 base and the J gene lost 9 bases, with 6 bases spanning the gap. Per germline, CDR1 KGHDR and CDR2 SFDVKD. The CDR3 loop spans 12 amino acids. CDR3 in amino acids: CATSDLLGPQHF. The DNA of the CDR3 is TGTGCCACCAGTGATTTACTGGGGCCCCAGCATTTT.

This clonotype was seen more than once but under ten times. The rearrangement uses TRBV20-1 and TRBJ2-1; either TRBD1 or TRBD2 may supply D (5 bases each). Germline assignment: CDR1 DFQATT and CDR2 SNEGSKA (reference sequence). V was pared by 3 bases and J by 8 bases, with 11 bases between. The CDR3 is 12 residues long. The CDR3 is CSARRGVHEQFF. DNA for the CDR3: TGCAGTGCTAGGAGAGGGGTCCATGAGCAGTTCTTC.

This chain links TRBV5-1 with TRBJ1-5, with D possibly TRBD1 on 6 matching bases. Germline values: CDR1 SGHRS, CDR2 YFSETQ. V was shortened by 4 bases and J by 2 bases, with 13 bases between the two germline ends. The CDR3 is 15 amino acids. The chain's CDR3 is CASSIQGDGNQPQHF. The CDR3 nucleotides read TGCGCCAGCAGCATACAGGGTGATGGCAATCAGCCCCAGCATTTT.

The rearrangement uses TRBV6-2 or TRBV6-3 and TRBJ2-5; 8 nucleotides agree with TRBD2. Germline V lookup: CDR1 MNHEY, CDR2 SVGEGT. The trim removed 8 bases at V and 2 bases at J, leaving 13 bases unmatched. There are 16 residues in the CDR3. In DNA, the CDR3 is TGTGCCAGCCACCCCATGGGAGCGGGGGAACAAGAGACCCAGTACTTC. Translation: CASHPMGAGEQETQYF.

The V and J genes are TRBV25-1 and TRBJ2-1, with D perhaps TRBD2 (6 bases). There are 15 residues in the CDR3. The germline V gene has CDR1 MGHDK and CDR2 SYGVNS. Trimming shortened V by 1 base and J by 10 bases, and 17 bases separated the two germline ends. In DNA, the CDR3 is TGTGCCAGCAGTGAATTTAGGACGGCTGGAGGGGAGCAGTTCTTC. Translating gives CASSEFRTAGGEQFF.

V is TRBV27 and J is TRBJ1-6; 8 bases match TRBD1. Germline V gives CDR1 MNHEY, CDR2 SMNVEV (reference sequence). With V trimmed by 5 bases and J by 9 bases, 6 bases remained unmatched. CDR3 length: 14 amino acids. The CDR3 DNA reads as TGTGCCAGCAGTCGCACAGGGGGAGGTTCACCCCTCCACTTT. Translating gives CASSRTGGGSPLHF.